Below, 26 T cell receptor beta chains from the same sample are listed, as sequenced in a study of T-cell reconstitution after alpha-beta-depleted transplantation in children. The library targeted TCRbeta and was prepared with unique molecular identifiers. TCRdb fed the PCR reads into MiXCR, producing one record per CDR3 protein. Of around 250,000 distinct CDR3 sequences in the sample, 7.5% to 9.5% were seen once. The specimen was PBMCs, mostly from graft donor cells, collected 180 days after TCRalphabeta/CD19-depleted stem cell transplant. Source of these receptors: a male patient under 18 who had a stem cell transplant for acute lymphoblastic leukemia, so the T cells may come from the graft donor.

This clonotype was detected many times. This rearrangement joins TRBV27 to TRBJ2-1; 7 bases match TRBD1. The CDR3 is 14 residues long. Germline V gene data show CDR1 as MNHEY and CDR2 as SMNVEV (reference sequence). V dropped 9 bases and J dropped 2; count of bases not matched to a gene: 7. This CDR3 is CASQRQGAYNEQFF. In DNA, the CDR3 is TGTGCCAGTCAGCGGCAGGGGGCCTACAATGAGCAGTTCTTC.

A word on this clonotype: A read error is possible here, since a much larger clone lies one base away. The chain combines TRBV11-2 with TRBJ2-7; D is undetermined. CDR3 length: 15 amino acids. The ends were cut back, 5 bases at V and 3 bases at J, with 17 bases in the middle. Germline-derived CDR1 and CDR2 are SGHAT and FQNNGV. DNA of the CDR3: TGTGCCAGCAGCCCCCCCATAAGCGTCGGCTACGAGCAGTACTTC. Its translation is CASSPPISVGYEQYF.

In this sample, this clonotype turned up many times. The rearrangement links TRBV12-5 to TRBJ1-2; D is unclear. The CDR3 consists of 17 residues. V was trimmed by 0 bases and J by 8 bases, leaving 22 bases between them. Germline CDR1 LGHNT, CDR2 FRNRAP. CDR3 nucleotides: TGTGCTAGTGGTTTGGTACGAGACAACCCCTGGATGGGGGGCTACACCTTC. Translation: CASGLVRDNPWMGGYTF.

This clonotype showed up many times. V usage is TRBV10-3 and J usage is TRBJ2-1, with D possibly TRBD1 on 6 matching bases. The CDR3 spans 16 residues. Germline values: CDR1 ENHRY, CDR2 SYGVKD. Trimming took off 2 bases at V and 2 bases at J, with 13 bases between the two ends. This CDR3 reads CAISEREQGPYNEQFF. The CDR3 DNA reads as TGTGCCATCAGTGAGAGGGAACAGGGCCCCTACAATGAGCAGTTCTTC.

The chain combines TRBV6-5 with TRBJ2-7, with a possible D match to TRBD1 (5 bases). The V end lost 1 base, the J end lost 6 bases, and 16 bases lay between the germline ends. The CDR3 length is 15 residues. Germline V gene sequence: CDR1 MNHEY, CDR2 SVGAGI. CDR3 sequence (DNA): TGTGCCAGCAGTTACTTTGCAGGGCGAGTTGGCGAGCAGTACTTC. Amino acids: CASSYFAGRVGEQYF.

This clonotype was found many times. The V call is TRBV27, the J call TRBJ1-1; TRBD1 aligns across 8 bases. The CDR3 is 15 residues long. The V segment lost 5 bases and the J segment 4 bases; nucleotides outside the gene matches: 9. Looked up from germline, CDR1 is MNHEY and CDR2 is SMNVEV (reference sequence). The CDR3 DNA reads TGTGCCAGCAGTCCGCGGACAGGGAAGCGCACTGAAGCTTTCTTT. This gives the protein CASSPRTGKRTEAFF.

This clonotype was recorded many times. CDR3: CASSYSTGNGAGELFF. The CDR3 DNA follows: TGTGCCAGCAGTTACTCGACCGGGAATGGTGCCGGGGAGCTGTTTTTT. The V and J genes are TRBV6-5 and TRBJ2-2; the D gene is possibly TRBD2 (5 bases). The V and J ends lost 0 bases and 6 bases respectively, with 14 bases between them. Germline V CDR1 and CDR2: MNHEY, SVGAGI. This CDR3 is 16 amino acids long.

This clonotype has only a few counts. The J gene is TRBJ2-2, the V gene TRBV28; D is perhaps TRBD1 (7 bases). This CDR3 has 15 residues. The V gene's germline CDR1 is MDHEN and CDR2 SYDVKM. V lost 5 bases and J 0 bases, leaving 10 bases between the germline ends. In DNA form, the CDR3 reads TGTGCCAGCAGTGACAGGGAGGCGAACACCGGGGAGCTGTTTTTT. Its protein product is CASSDREANTGELFF.

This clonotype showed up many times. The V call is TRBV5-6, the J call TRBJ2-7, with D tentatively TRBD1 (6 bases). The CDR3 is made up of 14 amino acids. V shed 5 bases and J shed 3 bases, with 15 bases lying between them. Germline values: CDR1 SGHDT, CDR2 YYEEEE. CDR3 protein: CASSSTGIIYEQYF. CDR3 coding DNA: TGTGCCAGCAGTAGCACAGGGATTATCTACGAGCAGTACTTC.

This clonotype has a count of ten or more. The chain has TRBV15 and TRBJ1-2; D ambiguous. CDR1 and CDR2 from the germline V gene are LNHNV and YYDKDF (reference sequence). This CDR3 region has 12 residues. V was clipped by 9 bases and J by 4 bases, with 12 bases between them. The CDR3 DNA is TGTGCCACGGCTAATCCAGCCTATGGCTACACCTTC. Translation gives CATANPAYGYTF.

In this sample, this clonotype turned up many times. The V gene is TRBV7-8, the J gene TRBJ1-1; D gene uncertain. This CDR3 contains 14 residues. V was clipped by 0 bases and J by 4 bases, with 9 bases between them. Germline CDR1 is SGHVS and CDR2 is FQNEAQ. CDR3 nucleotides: TGTGCCAGCAGCTTAGCGGAGGAGAGCACTGAAGCTTTCTTT. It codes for CASSLAEESTEAFF.

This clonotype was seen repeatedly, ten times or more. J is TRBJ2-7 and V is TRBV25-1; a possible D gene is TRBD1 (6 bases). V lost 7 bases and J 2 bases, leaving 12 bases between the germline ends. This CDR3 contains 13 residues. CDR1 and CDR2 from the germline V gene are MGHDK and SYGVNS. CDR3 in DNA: TGTGCCAGCACCCCGACAGGAGCCTACGAGCAGTACTTC. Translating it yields CASTPTGAYEQYF.

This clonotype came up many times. CDR3 residues: CASSPLRGDYEQYF. The CDR3 DNA is TGCGCCAGCAGCCCTCTCCGGGGCGACTACGAGCAGTACTTC. The chain couples TRBV5-1 to TRBJ2-7; either TRBD1 or TRBD2 may supply D (5 bases each). V was clipped by 4 bases and J by 3 bases, with 14 bases between them. This CDR3 has 14 amino acids. The germline V gene encodes CDR1 SGHRS and CDR2 YFSETQ.

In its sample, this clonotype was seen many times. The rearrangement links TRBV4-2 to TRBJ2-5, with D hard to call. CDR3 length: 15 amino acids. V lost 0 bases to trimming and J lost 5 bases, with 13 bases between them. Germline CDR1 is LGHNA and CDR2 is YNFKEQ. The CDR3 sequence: CASSQDRPGGETQYF. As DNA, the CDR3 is TGTGCCAGCAGCCAAGATCGGCCGGGTGGGGAGACCCAGTACTTC.

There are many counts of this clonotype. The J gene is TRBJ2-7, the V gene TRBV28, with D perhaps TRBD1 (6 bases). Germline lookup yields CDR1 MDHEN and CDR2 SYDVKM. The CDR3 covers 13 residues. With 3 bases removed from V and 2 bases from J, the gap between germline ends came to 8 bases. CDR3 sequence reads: CASSLGAAYEQYF. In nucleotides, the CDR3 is TGTGCCAGCAGTTTGGGGGCAGCCTACGAGCAGTACTTC.

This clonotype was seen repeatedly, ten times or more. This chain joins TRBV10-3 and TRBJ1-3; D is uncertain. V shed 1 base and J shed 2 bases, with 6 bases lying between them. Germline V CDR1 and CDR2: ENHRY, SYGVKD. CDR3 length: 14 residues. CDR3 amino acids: CAISELVAGNTIYF. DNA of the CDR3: TGTGCCATCAGTGAGTTGGTTGCTGGAAACACCATATATTTT.

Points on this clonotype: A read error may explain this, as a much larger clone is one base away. CDR3: CASSLGAIGTLTYEQYF. For the CDR3, the DNA is TGTGCCAGCAGTTTAGGGGCCATCGGGACACTGACCTACGAGCAGTACTTC. V is TRBV28 and J is TRBJ2-7; tentative D call: TRBD1 (6 bases). Germline assignment: CDR1 MDHEN and CDR2 SYDVKM. The ends were cut back, 2 bases at V and 2 bases at J, with 19 bases in the middle. The CDR3 sequence is 17 residues long.

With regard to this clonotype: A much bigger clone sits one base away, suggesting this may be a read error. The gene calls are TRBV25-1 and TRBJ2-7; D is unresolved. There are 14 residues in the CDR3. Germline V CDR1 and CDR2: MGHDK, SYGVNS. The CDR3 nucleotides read TGTGCCGGCAGTGAATCCCCCAGCTCCTACGAGCAGTACTTC. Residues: CAGSESPSSYEQYF.

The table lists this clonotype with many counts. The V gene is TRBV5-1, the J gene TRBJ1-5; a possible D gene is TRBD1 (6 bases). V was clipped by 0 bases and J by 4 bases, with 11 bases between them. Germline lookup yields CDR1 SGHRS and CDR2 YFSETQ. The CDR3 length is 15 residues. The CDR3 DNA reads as TGCGCCAGCAGCTTGGAAGGGACACAAAATCAGCCCCAGCATTTT. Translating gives CASSLEGTQNQPQHF.

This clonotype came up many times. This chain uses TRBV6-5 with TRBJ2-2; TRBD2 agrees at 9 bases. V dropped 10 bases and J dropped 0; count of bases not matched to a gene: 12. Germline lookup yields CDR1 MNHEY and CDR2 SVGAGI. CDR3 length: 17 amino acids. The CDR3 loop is CATRSLAGVTNTGELFF. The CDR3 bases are TGTGCCACCCGTTCCTTAGCGGGGGTCACGAACACCGGGGAGCTGTTTTTT.

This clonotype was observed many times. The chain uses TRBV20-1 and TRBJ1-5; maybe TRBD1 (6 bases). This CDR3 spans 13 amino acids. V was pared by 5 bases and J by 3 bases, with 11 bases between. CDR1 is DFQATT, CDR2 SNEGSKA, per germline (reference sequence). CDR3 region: CSAEDSLNQPQHF. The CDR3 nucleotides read TGCAGTGCTGAGGACAGCCTCAATCAGCCCCAGCATTTT.

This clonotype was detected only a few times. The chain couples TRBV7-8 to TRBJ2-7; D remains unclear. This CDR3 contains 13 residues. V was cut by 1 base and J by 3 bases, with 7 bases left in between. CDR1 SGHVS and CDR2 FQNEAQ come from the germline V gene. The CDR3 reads CASSLGPVYEQYF. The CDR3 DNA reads TGTGCCAGCAGCTTAGGCCCTGTCTACGAGCAGTACTTC.

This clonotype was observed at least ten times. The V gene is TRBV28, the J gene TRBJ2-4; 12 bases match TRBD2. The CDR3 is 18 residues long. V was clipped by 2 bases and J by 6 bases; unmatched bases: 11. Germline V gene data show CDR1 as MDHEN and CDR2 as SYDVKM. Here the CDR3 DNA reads TGTGCCAGCAGTTTAAGGGGAAGGACTAGCGGGAATAGAAACATTCAGTACTTC. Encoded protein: CASSLRGRTSGNRNIQYF.

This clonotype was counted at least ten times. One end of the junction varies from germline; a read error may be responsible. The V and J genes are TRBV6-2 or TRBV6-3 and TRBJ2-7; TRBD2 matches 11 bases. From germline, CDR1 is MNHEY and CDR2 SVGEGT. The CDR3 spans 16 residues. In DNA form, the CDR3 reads TGTGCCAGCAGCTACTCTGGGACTAGCGGCTCCTACGAGCAGTACTTC. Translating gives CASSYSGTSGSYEQYF.

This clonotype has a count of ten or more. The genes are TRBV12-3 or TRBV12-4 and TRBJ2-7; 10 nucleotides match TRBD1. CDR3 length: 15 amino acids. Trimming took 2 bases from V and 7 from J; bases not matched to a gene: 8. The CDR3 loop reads CASSLSGTGAGEQYF. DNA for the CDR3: TGTGCCAGCAGTTTATCAGGGACAGGGGCGGGAGAGCAGTACTTC.

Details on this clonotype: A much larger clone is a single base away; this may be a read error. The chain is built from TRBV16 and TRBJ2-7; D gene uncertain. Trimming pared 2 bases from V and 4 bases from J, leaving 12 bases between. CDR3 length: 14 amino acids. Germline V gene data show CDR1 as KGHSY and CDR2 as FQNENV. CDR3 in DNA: TGTGCCAGCAGCCAAATCGACAACGGTTACGAGCAGTACTTC. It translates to CASSQIDNGYEQYF.